Below, 13 T cell receptor beta chains from the same sample are listed, as sequenced in a study of OX40 agonist ivuxolimab in advanced cancers. Assay used: immunoSEQ multiplex PCR; TCRdb lists only in-frame clones, some missing. Altogether more than 90,000 clones are present, approximately 80% being singletons, with the ten largest covering around 5.5%. Material: CD4+ or CD8+ T cells sorted from blood, obtained in a trial of the OX40 agonist ivuxolimab. The receptors shown here come from an adult with an advanced solid tumor such as melanoma, head and neck, liver or kidney cancer.

The rearrangement joins TRBV5-1 to TRBJ2-1, with 12 bases fitting TRBD2. Germline values: CDR1 SGHRS, CDR2 YFSETQ. CDR3 length: 14 amino acids. V lost 4 bases to trimming and J lost 7 bases; unmatched junction nucleotides: 3. The CDR3 DNA is TGCGCCAGCAGCCGGACTAGCGGGGTAAATGAGCAGTTCTTC. Translating gives CASSRTSGVNEQFF.

The chain couples TRBV9 to TRBJ2-1, with 7 bases fitting TRBD2. J gave up 4 bases and V 0 bases, and 10 bases lay outside the gene matches. Germline assignment: CDR1 SGDLS and CDR2 YYNGEE. The CDR3 contains 17 residues. CDR3 nucleotides: TGTGCCAGCAGCGTAGGTGGGGGGGGTCCACGTTACAATGAGCAGTTCTTC. Translating it yields CASSVGGGGPRYNEQFF.

Of note for this clone: The junction departs from the called germline gene at one end, perhaps through a read error. The V and J genes are TRBV4-2 and TRBJ2-7; 7 bases are shared with TRBD1. The CDR3 loop spans 16 amino acids. Germline V gene sequence: CDR1 LGHNA, CDR2 YNFKEQ. The CDR3 DNA reads as TGTGCCAGCAGCCAAGATTCCCAACAGGGGTTCTACGAGCAGTGCTTC. It yields the protein CASSQDSQQGFYEQCF.

The gene calls are TRBV18 and TRBJ2-1, with 9 bases that match TRBD2. With V trimmed by 2 bases and J by 8 bases, 7 bases remained unmatched. The CDR3 has 15 amino acids. Germline CDR1 reads KGHSH; CDR2 reads LQKENI. The CDR3 region is CASSPLAGGPYEQFF. Here the CDR3 DNA reads TGTGCCAGCTCACCATTGGCGGGAGGGCCCTATGAGCAGTTCTTC.

This clone has just one count. The chain uses TRBV7-9 and TRBJ2-5, with D unresolved. The DNA end is a closer match to TRBJ2-7, so the J assignment may be wrong. In germline, CDR1 is SEHNR, CDR2 FQNEAQ (reference sequence). The CDR3 is 13 residues long. CDR3 protein: CASSEPPPYEQYF. CDR3 bases: TGTGCCAGCAGCGAACCCCCACCCTACGAGCAGTACTTC.

The V and J genes are TRBV9 and TRBJ2-3; the D is unclear. Germline-derived CDR1 and CDR2 are SGDLS and YYNGEE. V gave up 2 bases and J gave up 4 bases, with 5 bases separating them. The CDR3 length is 12 residues. This CDR3 is CASSVGADTQYF. CDR3 in DNA: TGTGCCAGCAGCGTGGGTGCAGATACGCAGTATTTT.

In this sample, this clone turned up a few times. V gene TRBV2 combines with J gene TRBJ2-7; a possible D gene is TRBD2 (5 bases). Deletions cut 3 bases from V and 3 bases from J, with 15 bases between. The CDR3 length is 15 residues. Germline V CDR1 and CDR2: SNHLY, FYNNEI. This CDR3 is CASSEVRAPGYEQYF. CDR3 nucleotides: TGTGCCAGCAGTGAGGTGAGGGCCCCTGGCTACGAGCAGTACTTC.

V gene TRBV7-3 combines with J gene TRBJ2-2; tentative D call: TRBD1 (6 bases). Germline CDR1 is SGHTA and CDR2 is FQGTGA. The V and J ends lost 5 bases and 3 bases respectively, with 19 bases between them. The CDR3 length is 17 residues. CDR3 sequence (DNA): TGTGCCAGCAGCCCGAAACAGGGTCTCGCGGACACCGGGGAGCTGTTTTTT. This encodes CASSPKQGLADTGELFF. Looking up the rest from reference TRBV7-3 and TRBJ2-2 gives the full variable domain: GAGVSQTPSNKVTEKGKYVELRCDPISGHTALYWYRQSLGQGPEFLIYFQGTGAADDSGLPNDRFFAVRPEGSVSTLKIQRTERGDSAVYLCASSPKQGLADTGELFFGEGSRLTVL.

The genes are TRBV6-1 and TRBJ1-2; TRBD1 matches at 7 bases. Germline CDR1 reads MNHNS; CDR2 reads SASEGT. V dropped 5 bases and J dropped 5; count of bases not matched to a gene: 11. This CDR3 region has 15 residues. CDR3 DNA sequence: TGTGCCAGCAGTATTAGCGAGGGGGCGGGGTATGGCTACACCTTC. Translation: CASSISEGAGYGYTF.

This clone was picked up one time. The gene calls are TRBV18 and TRBJ2-7; TRBD2 agrees at 13 bases. J gave up 0 bases and V 4 bases, and 12 bases lay outside the gene matches. The CDR3 runs to 19 residues. The germline CDR1 and CDR2 sequences are KGHSH and LQKENI. The CDR3 bases are TGTGCCAGCTCACGGGGGGGGACTAGCGGGATCCAGAGCTCCTACGAGCAGTACTTC. Translated, it gives CASSRGGTSGIQSSYEQYF.

The chain recombines TRBV19 with TRBJ1-5; 9 bases are a match to TRBD1. After removal of 3 bases from V and 4 bases from J, the junction contained 4 bases not matched to a gene. The CDR3 is 15 residues long. Per germline, CDR1 LNHDA and CDR2 SQIVND (reference sequence). The CDR3 loop is CASSITGGPNQPQHF. The CDR3 bases are TGTGCCAGTAGTATCACAGGGGGCCCGAATCAGCCCCAGCATTTT.

The chain joins TRBV18 to TRBJ1-1, with 8 bases matching TRBD1. Trimming took 2 bases from V and 2 from J; bases not matched to a gene: 10. This CDR3 contains 17 residues. CDR1 is KGHSH and CDR2 is LQKENI in the germline V gene. The CDR3 region has the DNA TGTGCCAGCTCACCATCGAGAGGCGGACAGGGAAACACTGAAGCTTTCTTT. Amino acid sequence: CASSPSRGGQGNTEAFF. The full variable domain, completed using reference TRBV18 and TRBJ1-1, is NAGVMQNPRHLVRRRGQEARLRCSPMKGHSHVYWYRQLPEEGLKFMVYLQKENIIDESGMPKERFSAEFPKEGPSILRIQQVVRGDSAAYFCASSPSRGGQGNTEAFFGQGTRLTVV.

The chain recombines TRBV2 with TRBJ2-7, with 8 bases lining up with TRBD1. V shed 4 bases and J 2 bases; nucleotides not matched to a gene: 13. CDR3 length equals 17 residues. Germline assignment: CDR1 SNHLY and CDR2 FYNNEI. CDR3 sequence: CASSGIGFDRGTYEQYF. CDR3 bases: TGTGCCAGCAGTGGAATTGGCTTCGACAGGGGTACCTACGAGCAGTACTTC.